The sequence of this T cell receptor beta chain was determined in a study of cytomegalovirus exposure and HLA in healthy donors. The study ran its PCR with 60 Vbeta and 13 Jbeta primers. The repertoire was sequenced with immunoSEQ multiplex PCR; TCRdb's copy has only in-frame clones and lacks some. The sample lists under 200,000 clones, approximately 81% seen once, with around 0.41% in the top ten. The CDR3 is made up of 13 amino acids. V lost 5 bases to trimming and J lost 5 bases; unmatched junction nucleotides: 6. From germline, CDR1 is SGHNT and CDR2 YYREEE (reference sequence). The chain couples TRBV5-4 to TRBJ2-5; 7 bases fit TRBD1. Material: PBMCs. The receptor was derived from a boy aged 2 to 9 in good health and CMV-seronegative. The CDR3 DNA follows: TGTGCCAGCAGTCTCGACAGGGTGGAGACCCAGTACTTC. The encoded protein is CASSLDRVETQYF.